Below are 31 T cell receptor beta chains sequenced from a single sample in a study of blood T cell repertoires in COVID-19. Assay: immunoSEQ multiplex PCR; the TCRdb copy retains only in-frame clones and omits some. The table lists 95,000 to 120,000 clones, less than 85% of them singletons, with more than 10% in the top ten. Sequencing input: peripheral blood. All receptors come from a human donor in a cohort sampled during active COVID-19.

V and J are TRBV2 and TRBJ2-1; TRBD1 matches at 7 bases. The germline CDR1 and CDR2 sequences are SNHLY and FYNNEI. CDR3 size: 13 residues. V dropped 9 bases and J dropped 3; count of bases not matched to a gene: 5. As DNA, the CDR3 is TGTGCCAGGGAAGGACAGGTCTACAATGAGCAGTTCTTC. Translating it yields CAREGQVYNEQFF.

The chain recombines TRBV2 with TRBJ2-7, with D perhaps TRBD2 (6 bases). V lost 7 bases and J 6 bases, leaving 13 bases between the germline ends. Germline assignment: CDR1 SNHLY and CDR2 FYNNEI. This CDR3 is 12 amino acids long. In DNA, the CDR3 is TGTGCCAGCATGGCAGGGAGGTTCGAGCAGTACTTC. The encoded protein is CASMAGRFEQYF.

The chain has TRBV28 and TRBJ1-1; perhaps TRBD1 as D (6 bases). From germline, CDR1 is MDHEN and CDR2 SYDVKM. V gave up 7 bases and J gave up 4 bases, with 19 bases separating them. This CDR3 contains 15 residues. The CDR3 spells CASIPLGTKITEAFF. CDR3 DNA sequence: TGTGCCAGCATCCCTTTAGGGACAAAAATCACTGAAGCTTTCTTT.

The rearrangement links TRBV6-5 to TRBJ2-7; the match to TRBD1 covers 7 bases. The ends lost 6 bases at V and 4 bases at J; junction bases unmatched: 9. CDR1 and CDR2 from the germline V gene are MNHEY and SVGAGI. This CDR3 region has 14 residues. CDR3 DNA: TGTGCCAGCAGGGGGACAGTTGAACTGTACGAGCAGTACTTC. It codes for CASRGTVELYEQYF.

The chain has TRBV7-2 and TRBJ1-2; D is uncertain. Trimming stripped 2 bases from V and 13 bases from J, with 17 bases between. The CDR3 spans 13 residues. The germline V gene encodes CDR1 SGHTA and CDR2 FQGNSA. The CDR3 here is CASSLRGETGATF. The CDR3 DNA sequence: TGTGCCAGCAGCTTACGCGGGGAGACGGGCGCCACCTTC.

Many counts were recorded for this clone. In DNA form, the CDR3 reads TGTGCCAGCACCCCAGGAGCGGGGGCCTACTATGGCTACACCTTC. The encoded protein is CASTPGAGAYYGYTF. The chain is built from TRBV11-2 and TRBJ1-2; D may be TRBD1 (6 bases). The ends were cut back, 7 bases at V and 3 bases at J, with 18 bases in the middle. The CDR3 extends over 15 amino acids. The germline V gene has CDR1 SGHAT and CDR2 FQNNGV.

The rearrangement links TRBV6-5 to TRBJ1-2, with 10 nucleotides matching TRBD1. V lost 6 bases to trimming and J lost 3 bases; unmatched junction nucleotides: 7. The CDR3 length is 15 residues. Germline V gives CDR1 MNHEY, CDR2 SVGAGI. The CDR3 region has the DNA TGTGCCAGCAGGGACAGGGGGAGTGGGTACTATGGCTACACCTTC. It specifies CASRDRGSGYYGYTF.

The V and J genes are TRBV7-3 and TRBJ2-1, with D perhaps matching TRBD2 (5 bases). Germline CDR1 and CDR2: SGHTA and FQGTGA. The CDR3 has 15 residues. Trimming cost V 0 bases and J 0 bases, with 6 bases left between them. The CDR3 loop reads CASSLTGSSYNEQFF. For the CDR3, the DNA is TGTGCCAGCAGCTTAACGGGGAGCTCCTACAATGAGCAGTTCTTC.

The chain combines TRBV30 with TRBJ1-5; D gene uncertain. The CDR3 sequence is 13 residues long. Germline V gene lookup returns CDR1 GTSNPN and CDR2 SVGIG (reference sequence). Trimming removed 2 bases at V and 3 bases at J, with 8 bases between. CDR3 residues: CAWSSRPNQPQHF. In DNA, the CDR3 is TGTGCCTGGAGTAGCCGCCCCAATCAGCCCCAGCATTTT.

The J gene is TRBJ2-7, the V gene TRBV5-1; TRBD1 aligns across 12 bases. This CDR3 is built from 15 residues. V lost 4 bases, J lost 2 bases, and 4 bases stayed unmatched. Per the germline V gene, CDR1 is SGHRS and CDR2 is YFSETQ. CDR3 bases: TGCGCCAGCAGCACGGGACAGGGGGCAGCCTACGAGCAGTACTTC. The encoded protein is CASSTGQGAAYEQYF.

This chain uses TRBV4-2 with TRBJ2-3; D not certain. The V and J ends lost 1 base and 5 bases respectively, with 10 bases between them. The CDR3 consists of 14 residues. Germline CDR1 LGHNA, CDR2 YNFKEQ. The CDR3 is CASSQAYLGDTQYF. Written as DNA, the CDR3 is TGTGCCAGCAGCCAAGCCTACCTAGGAGATACGCAGTATTTT.

The V and J genes are TRBV5-6 and TRBJ2-7, with 9 bases matching TRBD1. Germline lookup yields CDR1 SGHDT and CDR2 YYEEEE. This CDR3 spans 15 amino acids. Trimming removed 6 bases from V and 3 bases from J; junction bases left unmatched: 10. For the CDR3, the DNA is TGTGCCAGCACCATGGACAGGGGAAGCTACTACGAGCAGTACTTC. Protein sequence: CASTMDRGSYYEQYF.

The chain couples TRBV7-6 to TRBJ1-6, with 9 bases identical to TRBD1. Germline CDR1 SGHVS, CDR2 FNYEAQ. Unmatched junction bases numbered 7, after V lost 2 bases and J lost 11 bases. This CDR3 region has 15 residues. CDR3 bases: TGTGCCAGCAGCTTATATGGGACAGGGTCGACACCCCTCCACTTT. Protein: CASSLYGTGSTPLHF.

This clone was seen more than once but under ten times. This chain joins TRBV5-4 and TRBJ1-6; weak D call: TRBD1 (6 bases). CDR1 and CDR2 from the germline V gene are SGHNT and YYREEE (reference sequence). Trimming took 2 bases from V and 10 from J, leaving 13 bases between them. The CDR3 length is 14 residues. The CDR3: CASSLPGTISPLHF. The CDR3 coding sequence is TGTGCCAGCAGCTTACCCGGGACAATCTCACCCCTCCACTTT. Filled out from reference TRBV5-4 and TRBJ1-6, the complete variable domain reads ETGVTQSPTHLIKTRGQQVTLRCSSQSGHNTVSWYQQALGQGPQFIFQYYREEENGRGNFPPRFSGLQFPNYSSELNVNALELDDSALYLCASSLPGTISPLHFGNGTRLTVT.

The gene calls are TRBV9 and TRBJ2-2, with TRBD2 as a possible D gene (6 bases). The CDR3 consists of 15 residues. V was clipped by 4 bases and J by 2 bases, with 12 bases between them. Looked up from germline, CDR1 is SGDLS and CDR2 is YYNGEE. The CDR3 bases are TGTGCCAGCAGCAACCGGGACTCCAACACCGGGGAGCTGTTTTTT. Translating it yields CASSNRDSNTGELFF.

The rearrangement joins TRBV7-2 to TRBJ2-1; D uncertain. With 1 base removed from V and 8 bases from J, the gap between germline ends came to 6 bases. The CDR3 is made up of 12 amino acids. The germline V gene has CDR1 SGHTA and CDR2 FQGNSA. CDR3 region: CASSLVGYEQFF. CDR3 nucleotides: TGTGCCAGCAGCTTAGTTGGCTATGAGCAGTTCTTC.

This chain joins TRBV12-5 and TRBJ1-6; possibly TRBD1 for D (6 bases). The CDR3 has 18 amino acids. From germline, CDR1 is LGHNT and CDR2 FRNRAP. Between the trimmed V and J ends, which lost 7 bases and 9 bases, there was a span of 28 bases. The CDR3 region has the DNA TGTGCTAGTGCCCGCCGATCTGAGCTCGGACAGCGGACTTCACCCCTCCACTTT. Encoded protein: CASARRSELGQRTSPLHF.

The V call is TRBV7-3, the J call TRBJ2-1; 7 nucleotides align to TRBD1. This CDR3 comprises 15 residues. Germline lookup yields CDR1 SGHTA and CDR2 FQGTGA. V lost 5 bases to trimming and J lost 0 bases; unmatched junction nucleotides: 4. The chain's CDR3 is CASSPRTGSYNEQFF. CDR3 DNA: TGTGCCAGCAGCCCCCGGACAGGCTCCTACAATGAGCAGTTCTTC.

This chain links TRBV19 with TRBJ2-7, with D perhaps matching TRBD2 (6 bases). Germline lookup yields CDR1 LNHDA and CDR2 SQIVND (reference sequence). V was trimmed by 7 bases and J by 7 bases, leaving 14 bases between them. The CDR3 totals 12 residues. The DNA for the CDR3 is TGTGCCAGTAACCCGGGGCGGGGAGAGCAGTACTTC. It translates to CASNPGRGEQYF.

The chain combines TRBV2 with TRBJ2-1, with 13 bases aligning to TRBD2. The J segment lost 7 bases and the V segment lost 5 bases, leaving 5 bases of the junction unmatched. Germline V gives CDR1 SNHLY, CDR2 FYNNEI. This CDR3 spans 15 amino acids. The CDR3 DNA sequence: TGTGCCAGCAGTCGGACTAGCGGGGGCCGGAATGAGCAGTTCTTC. It codes for CASSRTSGGRNEQFF.

The chain links TRBV6-5 to TRBJ2-1, with a tentative D call TRBD1 (5 bases). This CDR3 region has 14 residues. The V end was cut by 3 bases, the J end by 6 bases, with 12 bases between. CDR1 is MNHEY and CDR2 is SVGAGI in the germline V gene. The chain's CDR3 is CASSYQGLGNEQFF. The CDR3 bases are TGTGCCAGCAGTTATCAGGGTTTGGGCAATGAGCAGTTCTTC.

V gene TRBV3-1 (or the pseudogene TRBV3-2) combines with J gene TRBJ2-3; TRBD1 matches 8 bases. Unmatched junction bases numbered 12, after V lost 4 bases and J lost 9 bases. The CDR3 runs to 15 residues. Germline values: CDR1 LGHDT, CDR2 YNNKEL (reference sequence). The CDR3 loop reads CASSPIPGQGDTQYF. The CDR3 DNA sequence: TGTGCCAGCAGCCCCATCCCCGGACAGGGCGACACGCAGTATTTT.

The rearrangement links TRBV7-2 to TRBJ1-5, with 7 bases aligning to TRBD1. The CDR3 has 15 residues. Germline CDR1 SGHTA, CDR2 FQGNSA. V was pared by 2 bases and J by 5 bases, with 6 bases of the junction left unmatched. This CDR3 is CASSLMPRGDQPQHF. The CDR3 DNA is TGTGCCAGCAGCTTAATGCCCAGGGGGGATCAGCCCCAGCATTTT.

The V and J genes are TRBV7-9 and TRBJ1-2, with 8 bases that match TRBD1. CDR1 and CDR2 (germline): SEHNR, FQNEAQ (reference sequence). This CDR3 is 14 amino acids long. V lost 1 base and J lost 3; bases outside the gene matches: 1. For the CDR3, the DNA is TGTGCCAGCAGCTTAGGGACAGGGCACTATGGCTACACCTTC. It encodes CASSLGTGHYGYTF.

This chain uses TRBV6-5 with TRBJ1-1; possible D gene TRBD1, 6 bases. Germline loops: CDR1 MNHEY, CDR2 SVGAGI. CDR3 size: 16 residues. Trimming removed 0 bases from V and 1 base from J, with 12 bases in between. CDR3 sequence: CASSYSIGTQNTEAFF. CDR3 sequence (DNA): TGTGCCAGCAGTTACTCGATTGGGACACAGAACACTGAAGCTTTCTTT.

V gene TRBV7-6 combines with J gene TRBJ2-7; 8 nucleotides match TRBD1. The CDR3 sequence is 15 residues long. V lost 3 bases, J lost 8 bases, and 12 bases stayed unmatched. CDR1 is SGHVS and CDR2 is FNYEAQ in the germline V gene. This chain's CDR3 is CASSLRVGTGNQQYF. The DNA for the CDR3 is TGTGCCAGCAGCTTGAGGGTCGGGACAGGCAACCAGCAGTACTTC.

This clone was counted a single time. The chain links TRBV29-1 to TRBJ2-7, with D perhaps matching TRBD2 (5 bases). Germline lookup yields CDR1 SQVTM and CDR2 ANQGSEA. Between the trimmed V and J ends, which lost 3 bases and 0 bases, there was a span of 6 bases. The CDR3 runs 12 residues. The CDR3 DNA reads as TGCAGCGTTGAGACTAACTCCTACGAGCAGTACTTC. Translation gives CSVETNSYEQYF.

The J gene is TRBJ1-1, the V gene TRBV3-1 (or the pseudogene TRBV3-2); D unclear. In germline, CDR1 is LGHDT, CDR2 YNNKEL (reference sequence). CDR3 length: 13 amino acids. Trimming took 4 bases from V and 6 from J, leaving 12 bases between them. This CDR3 is CASSLDTSAEAFF. The CDR3 coding sequence is TGTGCCAGCAGCCTAGACACATCCGCTGAAGCTTTCTTT.

The chain is built from TRBV19 and TRBJ1-5, with D hard to call. The germline CDR1 and CDR2 sequences are LNHDA and SQIVND (reference sequence). This CDR3 has 13 amino acids. The germline V and J ends were trimmed by 7 bases and 4 bases, with 11 bases remaining between them. CDR3 in amino acids: CASNNGKNQPQHF. The CDR3 coding sequence is TGTGCCAGTAATAACGGTAAAAATCAGCCCCAGCATTTT.

This rearrangement joins TRBV5-6 to TRBJ2-5; perhaps TRBD1 as D (5 bases). This CDR3 comprises 15 residues. Germline V gene lookup returns CDR1 SGHDT and CDR2 YYEEEE. V was shortened by 1 base and J by 3 bases, with 13 bases between the two germline ends. The CDR3 DNA reads TGTGCCAGCAGCTTGATAGTGGCAGGGAAAGAGACCCAGTACTTC. Translation: CASSLIVAGKETQYF.

This chain joins TRBV28 and TRBJ1-1; the D is unclear. The CDR3 is made up of 11 amino acids. V shed 6 bases and J shed 8 bases, with 10 bases lying between them. CDR1 and CDR2 (germline): MDHEN, SYDVKM. CDR3 nucleotide sequence: TGTGCCAGCAGAGGCGACAAGGAAGCTTTCTTT. Translated, it gives CASRGDKEAFF.